This TCR beta chain comes out of a study of Ad26.COV2.S vaccination and SARS-CoV-2 variants. Study-level background: The vaccine Ad26.COV2.S was put into the muscle once, or twice with 56 days between. Study-level points and caveats: Greater spike-specific TCR breadth was seen in vaccine recipients than in placebo recipients. Total responses of T cells may have been underestimated by the analyses of TCR breadth and depth.

Sequenced by immunoSEQ multiplex PCR; TCRdb stores in-frame clones only, minus some. The sample holds approximately 420,000 clones, approximately 86% seen once. Treatment specified: around 19 received Ad26.COV2.S at low or high dose, single or two shots; about 5 received placebo; per-sample allocation not given. Each sample was drawn 63 days after the first injection (of vaccine or placebo). Adults aged 18-55 years in Boston included the donor. CDR1 is LNHDA and CDR2 is SQIVND in the germline V gene (reference sequence). This CDR3 comprises 17 residues. Between the trimmed V and J ends, which lost 1 base and 0 bases, there was a span of 10 bases. With respect to this clone: Antigen specificity is unknown.

The rearrangement links TRBV19 to TRBJ1-6; D is unresolved. The sequences come from peripheral blood, collected in a trial of Ad26.COV2.S vaccine versus placebo. The clonotype comes from a person between 18 and 59 years old who received the Ad26.COV2.S COVID-19 vaccine or a placebo. The CDR3 reads CASSIGTGSSYNSPLHF. The DNA for the CDR3 is TGTGCCAGTAGTATAGGCACTGGGAGCTCCTATAATTCACCCCTCCACTTT. The entire variable domain, with the rest obtained from reference TRBV19 and TRBJ1-6, is as follows: DGGITQSPKYLFRKEGQNVTLSCEQNLNHDAMYWYRQDPGQGLRLIYYSQIVNDFQKGDIAEGYSVSREKKESFPLTVTSAQKNPTAFYLCASSIGTGSSYNSPLHFGNGTRLTVT.